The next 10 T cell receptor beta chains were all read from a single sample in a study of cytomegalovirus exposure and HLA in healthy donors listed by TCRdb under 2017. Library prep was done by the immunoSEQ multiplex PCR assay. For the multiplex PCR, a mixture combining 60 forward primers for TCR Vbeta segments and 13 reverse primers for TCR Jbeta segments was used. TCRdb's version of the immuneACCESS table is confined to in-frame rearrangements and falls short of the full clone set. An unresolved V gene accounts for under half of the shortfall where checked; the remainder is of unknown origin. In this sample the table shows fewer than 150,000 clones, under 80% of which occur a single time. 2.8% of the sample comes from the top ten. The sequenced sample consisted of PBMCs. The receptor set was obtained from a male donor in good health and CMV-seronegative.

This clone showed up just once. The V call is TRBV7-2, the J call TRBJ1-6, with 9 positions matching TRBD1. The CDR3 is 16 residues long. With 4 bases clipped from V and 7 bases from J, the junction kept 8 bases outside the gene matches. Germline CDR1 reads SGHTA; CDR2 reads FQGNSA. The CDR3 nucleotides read TGTGCCAGCAGCTATAGAAGGGGACAGGGAAATTCACCCCTCCACTTT. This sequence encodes CASSYRRGQGNSPLHF.

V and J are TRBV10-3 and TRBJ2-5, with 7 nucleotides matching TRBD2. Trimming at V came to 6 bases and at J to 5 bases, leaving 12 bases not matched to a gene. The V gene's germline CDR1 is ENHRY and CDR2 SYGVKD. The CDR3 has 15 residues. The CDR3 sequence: CAISDFGGGDETQYF. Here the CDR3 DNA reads TGTGCCATCAGCGATTTCGGGGGAGGGGATGAGACCCAGTACTTC.

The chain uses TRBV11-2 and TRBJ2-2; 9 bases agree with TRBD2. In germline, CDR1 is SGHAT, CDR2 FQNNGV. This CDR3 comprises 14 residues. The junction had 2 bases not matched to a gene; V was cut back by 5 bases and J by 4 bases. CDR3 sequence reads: CASSVSGSTGELFF. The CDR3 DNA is TGTGCCAGCAGCGTTAGCGGGAGCACCGGGGAGCTGTTTTTT.

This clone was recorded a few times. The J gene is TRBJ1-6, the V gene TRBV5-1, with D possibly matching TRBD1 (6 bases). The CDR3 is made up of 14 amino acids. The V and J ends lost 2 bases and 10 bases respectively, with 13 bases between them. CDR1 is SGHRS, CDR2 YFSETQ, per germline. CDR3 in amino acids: CASSLGEGGSPLHF. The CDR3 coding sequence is TGCGCCAGCAGCTTAGGTGAAGGGGGATCACCCCTCCACTTT.

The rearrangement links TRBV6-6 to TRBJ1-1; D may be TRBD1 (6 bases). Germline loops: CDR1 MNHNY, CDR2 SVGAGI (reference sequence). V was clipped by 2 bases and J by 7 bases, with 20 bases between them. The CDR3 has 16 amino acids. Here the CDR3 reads CASSYPGGGPGGEAFF. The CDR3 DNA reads TGTGCCAGCAGTTACCCGGGGGGGGGCCCTGGGGGTGAAGCTTTCTTT.

Here the CDR3 reads CSVEWGDYGYTF. Here the CDR3 DNA reads TGCAGCGTTGAATGGGGGGACTATGGCTACACCTTC. The chain couples TRBV29-1 to TRBJ1-2, with D possibly being TRBD1 (5 bases). The CDR3 is 12 amino acids. CDR1 and CDR2 (germline): SQVTM, ANQGSEA. V was trimmed by 2 bases and J by 3 bases, leaving 7 bases between them.

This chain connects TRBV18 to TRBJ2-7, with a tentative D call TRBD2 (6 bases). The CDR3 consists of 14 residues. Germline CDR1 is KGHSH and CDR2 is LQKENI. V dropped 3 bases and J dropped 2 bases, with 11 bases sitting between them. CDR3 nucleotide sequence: TGTGCCAGCTCACCTCCGGGACTGACCTACGAGCAGTACTTC. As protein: CASSPPGLTYEQYF.

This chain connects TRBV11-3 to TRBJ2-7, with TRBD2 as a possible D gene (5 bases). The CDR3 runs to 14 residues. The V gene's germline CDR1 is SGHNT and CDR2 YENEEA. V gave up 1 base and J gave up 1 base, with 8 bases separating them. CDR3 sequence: CASSLGTGSYEQYF. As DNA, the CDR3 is TGTGCCAGCAGCTTAGGTACGGGATCCTACGAGCAGTACTTC. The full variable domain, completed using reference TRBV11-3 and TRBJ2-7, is EAGVVQSPRYKIIEKKQPVAFWCNPISGHNTLYWYLQNLGQGPELLIRYENEEAVDDSQLPKDRFSAERLKGVDSTLKIQPAELGDSAVYLCASSLGTGSYEQYFGPGTRLTVT.

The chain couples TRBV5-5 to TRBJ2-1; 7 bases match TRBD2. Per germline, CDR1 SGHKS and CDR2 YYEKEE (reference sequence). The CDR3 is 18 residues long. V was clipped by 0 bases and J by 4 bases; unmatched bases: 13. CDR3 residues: CASSLAVGRGGLYNEQFF. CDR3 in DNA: TGTGCCAGCAGCTTGGCCGTGGGAAGGGGAGGGCTTTACAATGAGCAGTTCTTC.

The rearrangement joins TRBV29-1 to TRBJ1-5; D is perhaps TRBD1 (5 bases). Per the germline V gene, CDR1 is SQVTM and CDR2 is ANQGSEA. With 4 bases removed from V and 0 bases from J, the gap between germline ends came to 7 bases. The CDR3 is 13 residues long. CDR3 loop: CSVAGASNQPQHF. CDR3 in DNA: TGCAGCGTTGCTGGGGCTAGCAATCAGCCCCAGCATTTT.